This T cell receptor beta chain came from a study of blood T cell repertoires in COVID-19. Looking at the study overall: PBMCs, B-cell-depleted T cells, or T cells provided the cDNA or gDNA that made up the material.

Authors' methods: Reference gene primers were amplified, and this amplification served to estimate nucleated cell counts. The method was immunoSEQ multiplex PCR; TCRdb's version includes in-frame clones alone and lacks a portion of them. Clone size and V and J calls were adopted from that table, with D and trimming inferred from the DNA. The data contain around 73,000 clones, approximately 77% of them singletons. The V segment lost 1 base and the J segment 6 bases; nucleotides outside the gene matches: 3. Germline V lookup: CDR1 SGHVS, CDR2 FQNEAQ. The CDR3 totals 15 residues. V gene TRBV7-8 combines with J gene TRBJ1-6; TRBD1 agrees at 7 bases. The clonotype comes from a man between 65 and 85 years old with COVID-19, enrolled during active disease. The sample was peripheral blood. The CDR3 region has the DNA TGTGCCAGCAGCTTAGGGGACAGAGTTAATTCACCCCTCCACTTT. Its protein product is CASSLGDRVNSPLHF.